Listed below are T cell receptor beta chains from one sample, sequenced in a study of T cell repertoires in cytomegalovirus infection. No cognate antigen is known for these TCRs. TCRdb reprocessed the reads with MiXCR, giving one entry per CDR3 protein. The repertoire includes around 540,000 distinct CDR3 sequences, roughly a third of them detected once, and 15% to 20% sits in the top ten. The starting material was cultured PBMCs, obtained from culture after CMV antigen stimulation. These receptors all stem from a human donor in good health (CMV status not recorded). Some clones in this sample may be carry-over from other donors' samples. Both conserved end residues are trimmed from each CDR3.

V: TRBV7-2; CDR3: ASSSPGTSGGTDTQY
V: TRBV6-1; CDR3: ASKRVTDTQY
V: TRBV6-2/TRBV6-3; CDR3: ASTHTSGGYNEQF
V: TRBV27; CDR3: ASSTGQGGWQTQY
V: TRBV12-5; CDR3: ASGLVPAGGEQF
V: TRBV20-1; CDR3: SASAGSSYNEQF
V: TRBV6-5; CDR3: ASSYPRSGRGVNEQF
V: TRBV12-3/TRBV12-4; CDR3: ASSFQLAGPDTQY
V: TRBV7-2; CDR3: ASSLFISGGGETQY
V: TRBV5-6; CDR3: ASSLGQTSTDTQY
V: TRBV20-1; CDR3: SASFPTGLAGADTQY
V: TRBV12-3/TRBV12-4; CDR3: ASSLRQRERYNEQF
V: TRBV5-5; CDR3: ASSLGQTSPLH
V: TRBV10-2; CDR3: ASSESGKTAYNEQF
V: TRBV6-1; CDR3: ASSEAESYGYT
V: TRBV20-1; CDR3: SARRLATYNEQF
V: TRBV5-3; CDR3: ASSFGGSGTDTQY
V: TRBV20-1; CDR3: SARETKRMGNTIY
V: TRBV20-1; CDR3: SARAGRVSNQPQH
V: TRBV7-2; CDR3: ASSLAGPFSKSYGYT
V: TRBV7-2; CDR3: ASSSRGLAEKEQF
V: TRBV5-4; CDR3: ASSRASADTQY
V: TRBV5-5; CDR3: ASTSRTGVVTLH
V: TRBV7-8; CDR3: ASSLVTGAGSPLH
V: TRBV7-2; CDR3: ASRLSGETQY
V: TRBV7-2; CDR3: ASSAQNTEAF
V: TRBV7-2; CDR3: ASSLGGGRAYEQF
V: TRBV28; CDR3: ASRHLGGEAKNIQY
V: TRBV6-2/TRBV6-3; CDR3: ASSYPGTGRAPIYSNQPQH
V: TRBV6-8; CDR3: ASSYRQTSIYEQY
V: TRBV27; CDR3: ASSLKRDRIGEQY
V: TRBV18; CDR3: ASSPDRSIVGEAF
V: TRBV5-3; CDR3: ASSQRSEGMLLDEQF
V: TRBV7-9; CDR3: ASSPKTGSNYNEQF
V: TRBV11-2; CDR3: ASSLRQAGAEAF